The rows below give T cell receptor beta chains drawn from one sample of a study of T-cell reconstitution after alpha-beta-depleted transplantation in children. TCRdb itself ran the PCR reads through MiXCR, one entry per CDR3 protein. The data show around 370,000 distinct CDR3 sequences, under 20% seen once. Sequenced here: PBMCs, mostly from graft donor cells, sampled 360 days after TCRalphabeta/CD19-depleted stem cell transplant. These receptors all come from a male patient aged 2-10 years who had a stem cell transplant for acute lymphoblastic leukemia, so the T cells may come from the graft donor. CDR3s include the opening cysteine and the closing phenylalanine or tryptophan. A D gene is named only where the DNA matches it firmly. For some rows the clone size is stated as once, few or many, or as a class when expanded; others skip it.

>TRBJ2-5|.|.|TRBV29-1
CSVERQDFAETQYF
TGCAGCGTTGAAAGGCAGGACTTTGCGGAGACCCAGTACTTC
>TRBJ2-1|.|.|TRBV12-3/TRBV12-4
CTFSHGRGEQFF
TGTACCTTCAGCCACGGCAGGGGTGAGCAGTTCTTC
>TRBJ2-2|few|TRBD1|TRBV20-1
CSARPPGTGGTGELFF
TGCAGTGCTCGGCCCCCCGGGACAGGGGGTACCGGGGAGCTGTTTTTT
>TRBJ2-3|.|TRBD2|TRBV15
CATSGRLAGSVGGTDTQYF
TGTGCCACCAGCGGACGACTAGCGGGATCTGTAGGGGGCACAGATACGCAGTATTTT
>TRBJ2-7|many|TRBD2|TRBV20-1
CSAARSSGRPGEQYF
TGCAGTGCCGCGCGCTCTAGCGGGAGGCCGGGGGAGCAGTACTTC
>TRBJ1-1|.|.|TRBV3-1
CASSRRGGQNTEAFF
TGTGCCAGCAGCCGCCGCGGGGGTCAGAACACTGAAGCTTTCTTT
>TRBJ2-1|few|TRBD2|TRBV4-3
CASSSLAGAVNEQFF
TGCGCCAGCAGCTCACTAGCGGGAGCCGTGAATGAGCAGTTCTTC
>TRBJ1-5|few|.|TRBV10-2
CARGELGQGFSYQPQHF
TGCGCCAGAGGCGAGTTGGGGCAGGGGTTTTCCTATCAGCCCCAGCATTTT
>TRBJ2-1|.|.|TRBV29-1
CSVDEGLDSYNEQFF
TGCAGCGTTGATGAGGGCCTAGACTCCTACAATGAGCAGTTCTTC
>TRBJ2-1|.|TRBD1|TRBV28
CASSPSTGGVKDEQFF
TGTGCCAGCAGTCCGTCTACAGGGGGCGTTAAGGATGAGCAGTTCTTC
>TRBJ2-6|.|TRBD1|TRBV5-1
CASSFEPGQGANVLTF
TGCGCCAGCAGCTTCGAGCCGGGACAGGGGGCCAACGTCCTGACTTTC
>TRBJ2-1|.|TRBD2|TRBV10-2
CASSLYFSGSAYNEQFF
TGCGCCAGCAGTCTTTACTTTAGCGGGTCGGCCTACAATGAGCAGTTCTTC
>TRBJ2-7|.|.|TRBV20-1
CSARGFGHRTAPLDEQYF
TGCAGTGCTAGAGGTTTCGGACACCGGACAGCTCCTTTGGACGAGCAGTACTTC
>TRBJ1-5|.|.|TRBV4-1
CASSQDPTVVVVSDQPQHF
TGCGCCAGCAGCCAAGACCCGACGGTGGTAGTAGTCAGCGATCAGCCCCAGCATTTT
>TRBJ2-3|many|.|TRBV12-3/TRBV12-4
CASSLLAHTDTQYF
TGTGCCAGCAGTTTACTAGCGCACACAGATACGCAGTATTTT
>TRBJ2-3|many|.|TRBV3-1
CASSQGGPDTQYF
TGTGCCAGCAGCCAAGGTGGACCAGATACGCAGTATTTT
>TRBJ1-5|few|TRBD1|TRBV11-2
CASSLEDRISRNQPQHF
TGTGCCAGCAGCTTGGAGGACAGGATTTCTCGCAATCAGCCCCAGCATTTT
>TRBJ2-7|.|TRBD2|TRBV11-2
CASSLSPGEGYEQYF
TGTGCCAGCAGCTTAAGCCCCGGGGAGGGCTACGAGCAGTACTTC
>TRBJ2-7|many|TRBD2|TRBV7-3
CASSSKWVPSGSSYEQYF
TGTGCCAGCAGCTCTAAATGGGTACCTAGCGGGAGTTCCTACGAGCAGTACTTC
>TRBJ2-7|few|.|TRBV29-1
CSVGLTTFSYEQYF
TGCAGCGTTGGACTCACGACATTTTCCTACGAGCAGTACTTC
>TRBJ2-5|.|TRBD1|TRBV4-2
CASSRSGGRGGPETQYF
TGTGCCAGCAGCCGCTCAGGGGGCCGAGGGGGACCAGAGACCCAGTACTTC
>TRBJ2-5|many|.|TRBV10-3
CASKTDQETQYF
TGTGCCAGCAAAACCGACCAAGAGACCCAGTACTTC
>TRBJ2-7|.|TRBD1|TRBV29-1
CTVLGEGQEHSYEQYF
TGCACCGTGCTGGGCGAGGGACAGGAACACTCCTACGAGCAGTACTTC
>TRBJ1-4|few|.|TRBV7-8
CASSLGWGREEKLFF
TGTGCCAGCAGCTTAGGCTGGGGGAGGGAGGAAAAACTGTTTTTT
>TRBJ2-1|few|TRBD2|TRBV28
CACGRAYNEQFF
TGTGCCTGCGGGAGAGCCTACAATGAGCAGTTCTTC
>TRBJ2-1|.|TRBD2|TRBV29-1
CSVEGPGGYRTYNEQFF
TGCAGCGTTGAAGGCCCGGGGGGGTACAGGACCTACAATGAGCAGTTCTTC
>TRBJ2-1|.|TRBD2|TRBV4-1
CASRETYSGYTNEQFF
TGCGCCAGCAGGGAAACGTATAGCGGGTATACAAATGAGCAGTTCTTC
>TRBJ2-2|.|.|TRBV5-1
CASSLLDWWRGAGELFF
TGCGCCAGCAGCTTGCTCGACTGGTGGAGAGGGGCCGGGGAGCTGTTTTTT
>TRBJ2-1|many|TRBD2|TRBV9
CASSVSSGREQFF
TGTGCCAGCAGCGTATCAAGCGGGAGAGAGCAGTTCTTC
>TRBJ1-5|.|.|TRBV20-1
CSARDEGRGQPQHF
TGCAGTGCTAGGGACGAGGGGCGAGGTCAGCCCCAGCATTTT
>TRBJ1-6|.|.|TRBV7-9
CASSGDGRSSYNSPLHF
TGTGCCAGCAGCGGGGACGGTCGGAGCTCCTATAATTCACCCCTCCACTTT
>TRBJ2-3|many|TRBD2|TRBV15
CATSRNLAASTDTQYF
TGTGCCACCAGCAGGAACCTAGCGGCTAGCACAGATACGCAGTATTTT
>TRBJ2-2|.|.|TRBV6-2/TRBV6-3
CASTTRERELFF
TGTGCCAGCACTACCCGGGAGCGGGAGCTGTTTTTT
>TRBJ2-7|few|TRBD1|TRBV4-1
CASSDRGLDQQYF
TGCGCCAGCAGCGACAGGGGTTTGGATCAGCAGTACTTC
>TRBJ2-3|.|TRBD1|TRBV7-2
CASSSGTGDPDTQYF
TGTGCCAGCAGCTCCGGGACAGGGGACCCAGATACGCAGTATTTT
>TRBJ2-5|.|.|TRBV2
CASRTGWGETQYF
TGTGCCAGCAGAACAGGGTGGGGAGAGACCCAGTACTTC
>TRBJ1-1|few|.|TRBV5-5
CASSIQGPEQNTEAFF
TGTGCCAGCAGCATACAGGGACCCGAACAGAACACTGAAGCTTTCTTT
>TRBJ2-7|many|TRBD1|TRBV25-1
CASSGTGEYEQYF
TGTGCCAGCAGTGGGACAGGCGAGTACGAGCAGTACTTC
>TRBJ2-1|.|TRBD2|TRBV12-3/TRBV12-4
CASTFAGASGSSEQFF
TGTGCCAGCACCTTCGCCGGGGCTAGCGGGAGTAGTGAGCAGTTCTTC
>TRBJ1-2|.|.|TRBV30
CAWANYGYTF
TGTGCCTGGGCTAACTATGGCTACACCTTC
>TRBJ2-1|many|.|TRBV5-1
CASSLVGGGTHEQFF
TGCGCCAGCAGCTTGGTAGGGGGAGGAACCCATGAGCAGTTCTTC
>TRBJ2-7|many|.|TRBV2
CASSEGTSFYEQYF
TGTGCCAGCAGTGAAGGGACTTCCTTCTACGAGCAGTACTTC
>TRBJ2-2|many|.|TRBV10-3
CAIRETAELFF
TGTGCCATCAGAGAGACGGCGGAGCTGTTTTTT
>TRBJ2-1|few|TRBD2|TRBV10-3
CAISASGRLFVEQFF
TGTGCCATCAGTGCTAGCGGGAGACTTTTCGTTGAGCAGTTCTTC
>TRBJ2-6|few|.|TRBV10-3
CAIARKTGANVLTF
TGTGCCATCGCCCGGAAAACTGGGGCCAACGTCCTGACTTTC
>TRBJ2-7|few|.|TRBV10-3
CAISESRLGSYEQYF
TGTGCCATCAGTGAGTCGCGTCTGGGCTCCTACGAGCAGTACTTC
>TRBJ1-5|few|.|TRBV20-1
CSARDRAVPGPQHF
TGCAGTGCTAGAGATCGGGCGGTCCCGGGCCCCCAGCATTTT
>TRBJ2-7|.|TRBD2|TRBV7-9
CASSLGLGNEQYF
TGTGCCAGCAGCTTGGGACTAGGGAACGAGCAGTACTTC
>TRBJ2-7|few|.|TRBV7-9
CASSLRLGVDEQYF
TGTGCCAGCAGCTTAAGGCTTGGCGTAGACGAGCAGTACTTC
>TRBJ2-7|.|.|TRBV12-5
CASGFSDRFGDEQYF
TGTGCTAGTGGTTTCTCCGACAGATTTGGCGACGAGCAGTACTTC
>TRBJ2-1|few|.|TRBV27
CASSLGGLSEQFF
TGTGCCAGCAGTTTGGGGGGTCTAAGTGAGCAGTTCTTC
>TRBJ2-7|.|.|TRBV20-1
CSATPGGQNEQYF
TGCAGTGCCACACCCGGGGGGCAAAACGAGCAGTACTTC
>TRBJ2-3|few|TRBD1|TRBV20-1
CSASRGTGVGTQYF
TGCAGTGCTAGTAGGGGGACAGGAGTGGGGACGCAGTATTTT
>TRBJ2-7|.|TRBD2|TRBV6-1
CASSKLGLARSYEQYF
TGTGCCAGCAGTAAATTAGGACTAGCACGGTCCTACGAGCAGTACTTC
>TRBJ2-1|many|.|TRBV9
CASSVGSGIYNEQFF
TGTGCCAGCAGCGTAGGTAGCGGCATTTACAATGAGCAGTTCTTC